The clone carrying this T cell receptor (beta chain) has a handful of counts. The sample is drawn from a study of T cells after yellow fever vaccination. As for the study in general: Some fractions had low cell numbers, and these were prepared with SMART-Seq v4 Ultra Low Input. Study results and limitations: Contamination of FACS-sorted repertoires by abundant clonotypes from the bulk population could occur. Researchers noted that a small share of clonotypes showed up in both CD4 and CD8 compartments.

Germline CDR1 and CDR2: MNHEY and SMNVEV (reference sequence). This CDR3 region has 14 residues. The V gene end was trimmed by 6 bases and the J gene end by 9 bases; junction bases not matched to a gene: 8. From the 5' RACE reads, TCRdb called clonotypes with MiXCR, one entry per CDR3 protein. The sample shows approximately 85,000 distinct CDR3 sequences, roughly 13% of them seen only once. The gene calls are TRBV27 and TRBJ1-6, with 7 bases identical to TRBD1. The sequences come from CD8+ T cells not binding an NS4B(214-222) dextramer, sorted from PBMCs, collected roughly 20 days after the first yellow fever vaccination. This TCR was sampled from a young man who received the YFV17D yellow fever vaccine. The CDR3 bases are TGTGCCAGCAGAAGGGACAGTCCTCCTTCACCCCTCCACTTT. This encodes CASRRDSPPSPLHF.